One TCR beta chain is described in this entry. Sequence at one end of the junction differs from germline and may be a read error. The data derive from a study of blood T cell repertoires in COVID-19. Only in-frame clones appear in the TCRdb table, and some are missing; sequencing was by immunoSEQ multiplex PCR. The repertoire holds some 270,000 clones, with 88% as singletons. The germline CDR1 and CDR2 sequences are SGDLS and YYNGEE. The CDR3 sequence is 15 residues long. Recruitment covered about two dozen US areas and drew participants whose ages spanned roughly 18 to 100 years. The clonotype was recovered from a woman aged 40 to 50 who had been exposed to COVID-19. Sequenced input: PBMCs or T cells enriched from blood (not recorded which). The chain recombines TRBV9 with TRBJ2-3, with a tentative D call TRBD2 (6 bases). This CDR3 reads CASSVVGGSTGTQYF. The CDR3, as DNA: TGTGCCAGCAGCGTAGTCGGGGGTTCTACAGGTACGCAGTATTTT.